These T cell receptor beta chains were read from a single sample in a study of T cell repertoires in aging, cancer and after chemotherapy. Each CDR3 protein is one row after TCRdb ran MiXCR on the multiplex PCR reads. Of about 12,000 distinct CDR3 sequences in the sample, 20% to 25% were seen once. The sequencing input was blood. The receptors shown here come from a human donor in good health. Both conserved end residues are part of each CDR3. A D gene is named only where the DNA matches it firmly. Clone sizes are given selectively: once, few, many, or a class where the clone is expanded.

j_gene | d_gene | abundance | v_gene | CDR3aa | CDR3nt
TRBJ1-3 | TRBD1 | few | TRBV12-3/TRBV12-4 | CASSLGQVSGNTIYF | TGTGCCAGCAGCCTTGGACAGGTCTCTGGAAACACCATATATTTT
TRBJ2-7 | NA | few | TRBV7-2 | CASSLGGAEQYF | TGTGCCAGCAGCTTAGGGGGCGCGGAGCAGTACTTC
TRBJ2-7 | NA | many | TRBV5-5 | CASSLKRDTRSYEQYF | TGTGCCAGCAGCTTGAAGAGGGATACTAGGTCCTACGAGCAGTACTTC
TRBJ1-5 | NA | few | TRBV6-5 | CASRRYSNQPQHF | TGTGCCAGCAGGAGATATAGCAATCAGCCCCAGCATTTT
TRBJ2-6 | NA | NA | TRBV15 | CATSRSGGNVLTF | TGTGCCACCAGCAGATCTGGGGGCAACGTCCTGACTTTC
TRBJ2-2 | NA | medium-sized | TRBV7-2 | CASSLDGKTGELFF | TGTGCCAGCAGCTTAGACGGGAAGACCGGGGAGCTGTTTTTT
TRBJ2-1 | TRBD1 | many | TRBV6-1 | CASSDNRGSDEQFF | TGTGCCAGCAGTGACAACAGGGGGAGCGATGAGCAGTTCTTC
TRBJ2-2 | TRBD2 | many | TRBV19 | CASSIPLAGGAGELFF | TGTGCCAGTAGTATTCCACTAGCTGGGGGGGCCGGGGAGCTGTTTTTT
TRBJ1-1 | NA | medium-sized | TRBV29-1 | CSVDKSNTEAFF | TGCAGCGTTGACAAGTCGAACACTGAAGCTTTCTTT
TRBJ2-3 | TRBD2 | NA | TRBV7-9 | CASSPYRGVTDTQYF | TGTGCCAGCAGCCCCTACCGGGGGGTCACAGATACGCAGTATTTT
TRBJ2-5 | NA | NA | TRBV5-8 | CASSFLSQETQYF | TGTGCCAGCAGCTTTCTGAGCCAAGAGACCCAGTACTTC
TRBJ2-7 | NA | many | TRBV27 | CASSSPEGSGEQYF | TGTGCCAGCAGTTCACCGGAGGGCTCTGGGGAGCAGTACTTC
TRBJ1-2 | NA | medium-sized | TRBV6-5 | CASSYSRGGDYGYTF | TGTGCCAGCAGTTACTCGCGGGGGGGAGACTATGGCTACACCTTC
TRBJ1-1 | TRBD1 | medium-sized | TRBV30 | CAWATGGGVNTEAFF | TGTGCCTGGGCAACAGGGGGCGGCGTGAACACTGAAGCTTTCTTT
TRBJ2-7 | NA | medium-sized | TRBV15 | CATSRDRGPYEQYF | TGTGCCACCAGCAGAGATAGAGGGCCCTACGAGCAGTACTTC
TRBJ2-7 | NA | medium-sized | TRBV6-5 | CASSYRVEGGYEQYF | TGTGCCAGCAGTTACCGCGTGGAGGGGGGCTACGAGCAGTACTTC
TRBJ1-2 | NA | few | TRBV5-6 | CASSPRGPDYGYTF | TGTGCCAGCAGCCCCAGGGGTCCAGACTATGGCTACACCTTC
TRBJ1-2 | NA | NA | TRBV20-1 | CSATGTPGLVSGGYTF | TGCAGTGCTACAGGAACTCCGGGACTCGTAAGCGGGGGCTACACCTTC
TRBJ2-3 | NA | NA | TRBV20-1 | CSARGGGADTQYF | TGCAGTGCTAGAGGTGGGGGGGCGGATACGCAGTATTTT
TRBJ1-5 | NA | few | TRBV20-1 | CSARDRGGNQPQHF | TGCAGTGCTAGAGATAGGGGGGGGAATCAGCCCCAGCATTTT
TRBJ1-1 | NA | medium-sized | TRBV29-1 | CSVGTVNTEAFF | TGCAGCGTTGGGACAGTGAACACTGAAGCTTTCTTT
TRBJ2-3 | TRBD2 | few | TRBV20-1 | CSARDLAGPTDTQYF | TGCAGTGCTAGAGACCTAGCGGGGCCCACAGATACGCAGTATTTT
TRBJ2-1 | TRBD2 | NA | TRBV6-1 | CTSSYSTSGAANEQFF | TGTACCAGCAGTTACAGTACTAGCGGGGCTGCCAATGAGCAGTTCTTC
TRBJ1-1 | NA | few | TRBV20-1 | CSAPSGQGAFF | TGCAGTGCCCCCTCAGGACAAGGAGCTTTCTTT
TRBJ1-2 | NA | medium-sized | TRBV11-2 | CASSFWQGVDGYTF | TGTGCCAGCAGCTTTTGGCAGGGAGTCGATGGCTACACCTTC
TRBJ2-3 | TRBD1 | few | TRBV6-2/TRBV6-3 | CASSQPRDSYTDTQYF | TGTGCCAGCAGCCAACCACGGGACAGCTACACAGATACGCAGTATTTT
TRBJ1-6 | TRBD1 | few | TRBV7-2 | CASSLGQGRGSPLHF | TGTGCCAGCAGCCTCGGACAGGGACGAGGATCACCCCTCCACTTT
TRBJ2-4 | TRBD1 | NA | TRBV10-3 | CAISGQGRDIQYF | TGTGCCATTTCGGGACAGGGAAGGGACATTCAGTACTTC
TRBJ1-5 | NA | NA | TRBV2 | CASSNTGYQPQHF | TGTGCCAGCAGCAACACAGGGTATCAGCCCCAGCATTTT
TRBJ1-2 | NA | medium-sized | TRBV5-6 | CASIYGGPTYGYTF | TGTGCCAGCATTTACGGAGGGCCCACCTATGGCTACACCTTC
TRBJ1-4 | NA | few | TRBV7-9 | CASSLATGFSEKLFF | TGTGCCAGCAGCTTAGCGACAGGTTTTAGTGAAAAACTGTTTTTT
TRBJ2-1 | TRBD2 | NA | TRBV5-1 | CASSRDGSGGLSYNEQFF | TGTGCCAGCAGCCGGGACGGATCGGGGGGGCTTTCCTACAATGAGCAGTTCTTC
TRBJ2-7 | NA | medium-sized | TRBV19 | CASSPGTNYEQYF | TGTGCCAGCAGCCCCGGGACCAACTACGAGCAGTACTTC
TRBJ2-2 | NA | few | TRBV5-6 | CASSLVFRTANTGELFF | TGTGCCAGCAGCTTGGTTTTTCGGACGGCGAACACCGGGGAGCTGTTTTTT
TRBJ2-1 | NA | many | TRBV7-6 | CASTTGFEDYNEQFF | TGTGCCAGCACCACGGGGTTCGAGGACTACAATGAGCAGTTCTTC
TRBJ2-3 | TRBD2 | once | TRBV4-1 | CASSRHQGLAGAPGRDTQYF | TGCGCCAGCAGCCGCCACCAGGGACTAGCGGGGGCCCCGGGTAGAGATACGCAGTATTTT
TRBJ2-3 | TRBD2 | NA | TRBV10-3 | CAISGGPPDTQYF | TGTGCCATCTCGGGGGGGCCCCCAGATACGCAGTATTTT
TRBJ1-1 | NA | many | TRBV20-1 | CSARNRDGGNTEAFF | TGCAGTGCTAGAAACCGGGACGGAGGGAACACTGAAGCTTTCTTT
TRBJ1-1 | NA | NA | TRBV12-3/TRBV12-4 | CASSQGRMNTEAFF | TGTGCCAGCAGTCAGGGACGGATGAACACTGAAGCTTTCTTT
TRBJ2-1 | NA | once | TRBV7-2 | CASSSPGGGEQFF | TGTGCCAGCAGCTCCCCAGGGGGGGGGGAGCAGTTCTTC
TRBJ2-3 | NA | NA | TRBV20-1 | CSASGALSTDTQYF | TGCAGTGCTAGCGGGGCCCTTAGCACAGATACGCAGTATTTT
TRBJ1-5 | TRBD1 | NA | TRBV20-1 | CSVVTDRGDQPQHF | TGCAGTGTAGTAACCGACAGGGGCGATCAGCCCCAGCATTTT
TRBJ2-2 | NA | medium-sized | TRBV6-5 | CASSQGDSASGELFF | TGTGCCAGCAGTCAAGGGGATTCGGCGTCCGGGGAGCTGTTTTTT
TRBJ1-1 | TRBD1 | many | TRBV20-1 | CSATPGQDYREAFF | TGCAGTGCTACTCCGGGACAGGACTACCGGGAAGCTTTCTTT
TRBJ1-2 | NA | NA | TRBV7-2 | CVSTPWGANYGYTF | TGTGTCAGCACCCCCTGGGGGGCCAACTATGGCTACACCTTC
TRBJ2-1 | NA | many | TRBV20-1 | CSARDFQSSYNEQFF | TGCAGTGCCCGGGACTTTCAGAGCTCCTACAATGAGCAGTTCTTC
TRBJ1-1 | NA | medium-sized | TRBV30 | CAWTYTVRGTEAFF | TGTGCCTGGACCTACACGGTGAGGGGCACTGAAGCTTTCTTT
TRBJ1-2 | TRBD1 | medium-sized | TRBV15 | CATSREGTGAPGYTF | TGTGCCACCAGCAGAGAGGGGACAGGGGCTCCTGGCTACACCTTC
TRBJ1-2 | TRBD1 | many | TRBV5-4 | CASSGDRGFSGYTF | TGTGCCAGCAGCGGGGACAGGGGATTTAGTGGCTACACCTTC
TRBJ2-2 | TRBD1 | medium-sized | TRBV29-1 | CSVERGRTGATGELFF | TGCAGCGTTGAACGAGGAAGGACAGGGGCCACCGGGGAGCTGTTTTTT
TRBJ1-3 | TRBD1 | few | TRBV5-6 | CASSWAPTGGLGNTIYF | TGTGCCAGCAGCTGGGCTCCGACAGGGGGCTTGGGAAACACCATATATTTT
TRBJ2-2 | NA | few | TRBV5-1 | CASSWDMSTGELFF | TGCGCCAGCAGCTGGGACATGAGCACCGGGGAGCTGTTTTTT
TRBJ1-2 | NA | NA | TRBV29-1 | CSAGTPNYGYTF | TGCAGCGCCGGGACGCCGAACTATGGCTACACCTTC
TRBJ1-3 | TRBD1 | medium-sized | TRBV11-1 | CASSSIQGRSGNTIYF | TGTGCCAGCAGCTCAATACAGGGGAGGTCTGGAAACACCATATATTTT
TRBJ2-7 | TRBD2 | NA | TRBV5-1 | CASSLPGGDEQYF | TGCGCCAGCAGCCTGCCGGGGGGGGACGAGCAGTACTTC